The subject of this entry is one T cell receptor beta chain. It lacks a known antigen. No much larger clone exists at a distance of one base, and base qualities are not known. Library preparation was by the immunoSEQ multiplex PCR assay. A mixture of 60 forward primers for TCR Vbeta segments and 13 reverse primers for TCR Jbeta segments was used in the multiplex PCR. Amplification of the CDR3 region of rearranged TCR beta genes was performed with a multiplex PCR assay on genomic DNA. On the Illumina HiSeq System, the amplified TCR beta libraries were sequenced as 87-base-pair reads. The authors' analysis ran thus. A later analysis tallied around 87 million unique TCR beta chains across the 666 repertoires, and around 12 million of those chains were shared by two or more donors. A nearest-neighbor algorithm error-corrected the raw reads and collapsed the reads into unique sequences, merging closely related sequences to remove PCR and sequencing errors. V, D and J gene segments were assigned by aligning CDR3 sequences to IMGT reference sequences. For a sequence to be retained, at least a six-nucleotide match to both a V gene segment and a J gene segment was required. Rearrangements were classified as productive when the CDR3 lacked stop codons and remained in frame with V and J, and all other rearrangements were classified as non-productive. CDR3 was defined according to IMGT convention as the region running from the second conserved V-encoded cysteine to the conserved J-encoded phenylalanine. Sequences without an unambiguous match to a single V gene segment were excluded from the earlier analysis of about 600 of the donors. An earlier analysis of 587 of the donors classified V segments as functional when productive rearrangements were above 56.7% and as segregating when the standard deviation between donors was above 5%. To diagnose cytomegalovirus status from the catalog of TCR beta chain sequences, a statistical classification framework was built. A later analysis assigned V and J genes by comparing TCR nucleotide sequences with IMGT/GENE-DB human TR gene sequences. In a later analysis, CDR3 sequences and most-parsimonious VDJ recombination scenarios were assigned using the TCRdist pipeline. In a later analysis, every TCR beta chain was defined by the combination of its CDR3 amino acid sequence and its V-gene family, and reads without a unique V-gene family were dropped. In a later analysis, nearly 600 highly shared, low-generation-probability nucleotide sequences were removed to address suspected cross-contamination and a sequencing artifact. In a later analysis, a clonal expansion index was calculated for each public chain from normalized within-repertoire ranks of inferred template counts. Generation probabilities in a later analysis came from a VDJ recombination model fitted to out-of-frame rearrangements, and those results were checked against IGoR. A later analysis scored TCR-TCR, TCR-HLA and TCR-CMV co-occurrence with hypergeometric tests, applying a repertoire-size bias correction to TCR pairs. False discovery rates were estimated in a later analysis by permuting HLA or CMV assignments 20 times. In a later analysis, co-occurring TCRs were grouped using DBSCAN, and TCRdist sequence similarity was added for clustering within HLA-allele-positive subsets. For co-occurrence clustering, repertoires with fewer than 30,000 or more than 120,000 public chains were excluded, along with four to six repertoires with anomalous nucleotide sharing. TCRdb took over this immuneACCESS table, retaining in-frame rearrangements with V and J assigned. Such tables are incomplete; in checked studies, under half of the missing clones stem from an unresolved V gene, and the remainder is unexplained. V and J calls and clone size are those listed in that table; D and trimming were worked out from the DNA. For this sample there are some 150,000 clones; 79% appear just once. Roughly 1.1% of the sample comes from the top ten.

From a lookup of the germline V gene (reference sequence), CDR1 and CDR2 are PRHDT and FYEKMQ. Compared with germline, V lacks 5 bases and J lacks 4 bases; bases without a gene match: 8. The CDR3 covers 15 residues, taking in both the cysteine and the phenylalanine. The read is trimmed to its CDR3 DNA, 45 bases read in frame from base 1. The cohort was made up of about 610 healthy bone marrow donors. All cohort members were sampled while nominally healthy, although unrecorded immune exposures were likely present. The donor was CMV seronegative and was included in the group of a few hundred seronegative cohort members. A peripheral blood sample was provided by each donor, and peripheral blood mononuclear cells were used for TCR beta sequencing. Genomic DNA extraction from the blood cell samples was performed with the Qiagen DNeasy Blood Extraction Kit. The sample belongs to a study of cytomegalovirus exposure and HLA in healthy donors (dated by TCRdb to between 2016 and 2019). Context from the whole study: An earlier analysis of approximately 640 of the donors reported more than 250 Gb of sequence data and approximately 110 million unique TCR beta sequences from about 200 million T cells. An early release covering about 600 HLA-typed donors comprised about 310 gigabases of sequencing data and roughly 85 million unique TCR sequences. Among the approximately 420 genotyped donors, around 81% belonged to the genetic ancestry cluster associated with self-reported Caucasian donors. The aim of the study was to test whether cataloging public T cell receptors could identify signatures of past pathogen exposure. The study used immunosequencing to profile the T cell repertoires of under 700 subjects and linked those repertoires to cytomegalovirus serostatus. In addition to the first cohort of 666 subjects, a separate validation cohort of 120 different subjects was used. The study combined high-throughput TCR immunosequencing, statistical association of individual TCRs with disease status, and machine learning to predict cytomegalovirus infection status. In a later analysis, previously published TCR beta repertoires from about 670 donors were re-analyzed and high-resolution HLA genotyping was added so that TCR occurrence patterns could be studied. The later analysis used no new phenotypic data to find candidate immune exposures, relying instead on TCR beta sequences and their occurrence across donors. In an earlier analysis of 587 of the donors, high-throughput TCR beta sequencing was used to judge whether each TCR beta V gene segment behaved as functional or pseudogenic. Donor age, sex, ethnicity and CMV serostatus were compiled together with the repertoire data. Genome-wide SNP genotypes for about 55% of the 666 donors were used in a later genetic analysis, which treated that subset as a discovery cohort. All discovery cohort repertoires had been generated using a single sequencing platform. Class I and class II HLA loci were covered by the typing at four-digit resolution. The number of typed donors differed by locus: about 620-630 for A, B, C, DRB1 and DQB1; 522 for DQA1; roughly 600 for DPA1; and about 470 for DPB1. Several DR-DQ haplotypes were handled as single units for association and clustering because linkage in the cohort was strong. Across approximately 420 genotyped donors of the cohort, an average of 235,054 unique TCR beta nucleotide sequences per donor were sequenced, and 15% to 20% of those sequences were non-productive. What the study reported, not specific to this receptor: In a later genetic analysis, a missense DCLRE1C variant was associated with V-gene and J-gene trimming of TCR beta chains, and the association was replicated in an independent cohort. In both the original and validation cohorts, the classifier was reported to diagnose cytomegalovirus status with high specificity and sensitivity. A further reported finding was that TCR beta sequences accurately predicted the HLA-A and HLA-B alleles for most subjects in the first cohort. An earlier analysis of approximately 600 of the donors showed that most TCR beta V segments appeared in productive rearrangements either about 90% or about 30% of the time, which broadly matched IMGT annotations. Compared with equally common non-associated chains, HLA-associated TCR beta chains in a later analysis were more clonally expanded and had lower generation probabilities. Most TCR sequences were observed very rarely across donors, whereas some public TCRs were present in many individuals. Because the 87-base-pair reads could not distinguish some IMGT-functional V segments, including TRBV6-2 and TRBV6-3, those segments were excluded. In the study, some 160 TCR beta chains were listed as associated with cytomegalovirus. In a later genetic analysis, fewer N-insertions in productive TCRs were reported among donors in an Asian-associated ancestry cluster than the roughly 640-donor mean. Linkage disequilibrium might explain the correlated functional status among segregating V segments, but an unknown experimental factor could not be excluded. In a later analysis, several top co-occurrence clusters were reported to appear linked to parvovirus B19, influenza, CMV and Epstein-Barr virus. Some 15 rarely observed V segments, including chromosome 9 orphons, were excluded from the earlier analysis of some 590 of the donors because counts were too low. Because HLA typing was unavailable for some donors at each locus, only the typed subset was used in association tests. According to a later analysis, TCR association rates differed among HLA loci, with DRB1 alleles showing the most associated TCRs and HLA-C alleles showing the fewest. It was suggested by the authors that the approach could potentially be generalized to other disease states and immunological phenotypes. The cohort was sequenced for TCR beta chains only, and without alpha or paired-chain data the features that could be detected were limited. At a false discovery rate of 0.05, a later analysis linked about 17,000 TCR beta sequences to specific HLA alleles. When HLA alleles, especially DR and DQ, strongly co-occurred, TCR associations were difficult to assign to individual alleles. In vitro tests confirmed that three of the cytomegalovirus-associated TCR beta chains recognize cytomegalovirus antigens. Sequencing depth was assumed to be roughly uniform across donors in the presence/absence analyses, though that assumption may not hold. A cluster of highly shared sequence variants was judged likely to be a technical artifact of the sequencing pipeline. According to a later analysis, most CMV-associated TCR beta chains appeared to be HLA-restricted, and the HLA associations seemed to be driven largely by CMV exposure. For the cohort, immune exposure information was limited to CMV serostatus.

Rearrangement joined TRBV13 to TRBJ2-5, and TRBD1 aligns with 9 junction nucleotides. This sequence was found in a male donor in good health and CMV-seronegative. Sequenced input: PBMCs. The CDR3 region has the sequence CASSTGDRAGETQYF. The nucleotides are TGTGCCAGCAGCACGGGGGACAGGGCTGGAGAGACCCAGTACTTC. With the portions outside the CDR3 filled from the reference TRBV13 and TRBJ2-5 genes, the complete variable region becomes AAGVIQSPRHLIKEKRETATLKCYPIPRHDTVYWYQQGPGQDPQFLISFYEKMQSDKGSIPDRFSAQQFSDYHSELNMSSLELGDSALYFCASSTGDRAGETQYFGPGTRLLVL.